A selection of T cell receptor beta chains follows, all from one sample in a study of identical twins. Each CDR3 protein gets one entry after TCRdb re-called the 5' RACE reads with MiXCR. Among about 340,000 distinct CDR3 sequences listed, around an eighth were seen once. These data were also reused for a study on yellow fever vaccine responses in identical twins.

The sample was CD8+ T cells sorted from blood. The source is a woman younger than 30 in good health. Both conserved end residues are part of each CDR3. The D gene is left open where the match is weak. Size tells how often a clone was seen (once, few, many) or the class of an expanded clone, and some rows leave it out.

v_call: TRBV2; d_call: NA; clone_size: few; cdr3_length: 15; j_call: TRBJ1-1; cdr3_aa: CASNPPSGMNTEAFF; cdr3_nt: TGTGCCAGCAACCCCCCATCAGGGATGAACACTGAAGCTTTCTTT
v_call: TRBV4-1; d_call: TRBD1; clone_size: few; cdr3_length: 15; j_call: TRBJ1-1; cdr3_aa: CASSPPTTGDSEAFF; cdr3_nt: TGCGCCAGCAGCCCCCCCACGACAGGGGACAGTGAAGCTTTCTTT
v_call: TRBV7-9; d_call: TRBD2; clone_size: NA; cdr3_length: 17; j_call: TRBJ2-1; cdr3_aa: CASSLTLAGPSYNEQFF; cdr3_nt: TGTGCCAGCAGCTTAACCCTAGCGGGCCCCTCCTACAATGAGCAGTTCTTC
v_call: TRBV6-4; d_call: NA; clone_size: NA; cdr3_length: 15; j_call: TRBJ2-2; cdr3_aa: CASSDTGFGTGELFF; cdr3_nt: TGTGCCAGCAGTGACACGGGGTTTGGCACCGGGGAGCTGTTTTTT
v_call: TRBV27; d_call: TRBD1; clone_size: NA; cdr3_length: 17; j_call: TRBJ1-5; cdr3_aa: CASSGTGGNYSNQPQHF; cdr3_nt: TGTGCCAGCAGTGGGACAGGGGGAAATTATAGCAATCAGCCCCAGCATTTT
v_call: TRBV4-1; d_call: TRBD1; clone_size: few; cdr3_length: 17; j_call: TRBJ2-1; cdr3_aa: CASSQDLVPTGDNEQFF; cdr3_nt: TGCGCCAGCAGCCAAGACCTAGTCCCTACAGGGGACAATGAGCAGTTCTTC
v_call: TRBV6-2/TRBV6-3; d_call: NA; clone_size: NA; cdr3_length: 18; j_call: TRBJ2-3; cdr3_aa: CASSYRGGNPNPPDTQYF; cdr3_nt: TGTGCCAGCAGTTACCGCGGCGGTAACCCTAATCCCCCAGATACGCAGTATTTT
v_call: TRBV24-1; d_call: NA; clone_size: NA; cdr3_length: 16; j_call: TRBJ2-1; cdr3_aa: CATSGKTASSYNEQFF; cdr3_nt: TGTGCCACCAGTGGGAAGACAGCTTCATCCTACAATGAGCAGTTCTTC
v_call: TRBV6-1; d_call: NA; clone_size: NA; cdr3_length: 13; j_call: TRBJ1-1; cdr3_aa: CASESGGNTEAFF; cdr3_nt: TGTGCCAGCGAATCGGGGGGTAACACTGAAGCTTTCTTT
v_call: TRBV7-6; d_call: NA; clone_size: NA; cdr3_length: 16; j_call: TRBJ1-1; cdr3_aa: CASSPSNREKVAEAFF; cdr3_nt: TGTGCCAGCAGCCCTTCCAACAGGGAGAAGGTGGCTGAAGCTTTCTTT
v_call: TRBV10-3; d_call: TRBD1; clone_size: few; cdr3_length: 13; j_call: TRBJ1-2; cdr3_aa: CAIKGADGYGYTF; cdr3_nt: TGTGCCATCAAGGGGGCTGATGGCTATGGCTACACCTTC
v_call: TRBV2; d_call: NA; clone_size: once; cdr3_length: 13; j_call: TRBJ2-1; cdr3_aa: CASNLYGYNEQFF; cdr3_nt: TGTGCCAGCAATCTGTACGGATACAATGAGCAGTTCTTC
v_call: TRBV28; d_call: TRBD1; clone_size: NA; cdr3_length: 18; j_call: TRBJ2-1; cdr3_aa: CASSPRPGTGVSYNEQFF; cdr3_nt: TGTGCCAGCAGCCCGAGGCCCGGGACAGGGGTCTCCTACAATGAGCAGTTCTTC
v_call: TRBV29-1; d_call: NA; clone_size: few; cdr3_length: 12; j_call: TRBJ1-2; cdr3_aa: CSVITGPYGYTF; cdr3_nt: TGCAGCGTTATTACAGGACCCTATGGCTACACCTTC
v_call: TRBV12-3/TRBV12-4; d_call: TRBD2; clone_size: many; cdr3_length: 16; j_call: TRBJ2-1; cdr3_aa: CASSSIGPTSYMEQFF; cdr3_nt: TGTGCCAGCAGTTCCATAGGTCCGACTAGCTACATGGAGCAGTTCTTC
v_call: TRBV7-6; d_call: NA; clone_size: few; cdr3_length: 16; j_call: TRBJ1-5; cdr3_aa: CASSPSSGYSNQPQHF; cdr3_nt: TGTGCCAGCAGCCCATCCTCCGGGTATAGCAATCAGCCCCAGCATTTT
v_call: TRBV4-1; d_call: NA; clone_size: NA; cdr3_length: 16; j_call: TRBJ1-1; cdr3_aa: CASSQERTAMNTEAFF; cdr3_nt: TGCGCCAGCAGCCAAGAAAGGACAGCTATGAACACTGAAGCTTTCTTT
v_call: TRBV20-1; d_call: NA; clone_size: few; cdr3_length: 17; j_call: TRBJ2-1; cdr3_aa: CSARGNTMTRTPFEQFF; cdr3_nt: TGCAGTGCTAGAGGTAATACGATGACTAGGACCCCATTTGAGCAGTTCTTC
v_call: TRBV24-1; d_call: TRBD2; clone_size: many; cdr3_length: 15; j_call: TRBJ2-1; cdr3_aa: CATRAGASSYNEQFF; cdr3_nt: TGTGCCACCAGGGCGGGAGCAAGCTCCTACAATGAGCAGTTCTTC
v_call: TRBV12-3/TRBV12-4; d_call: TRBD1; clone_size: many; cdr3_length: 14; j_call: TRBJ1-5; cdr3_aa: CASSLGTGNQPQHF; cdr3_nt: TGTGCCAGCAGTTTGGGGACAGGGAATCAGCCCCAGCATTTT
v_call: TRBV7-8; d_call: NA; clone_size: NA; cdr3_length: 17; j_call: TRBJ2-7; cdr3_aa: CASSLIAFQGEAYEQYF; cdr3_nt: TGTGCCAGCAGCTTAATCGCGTTTCAGGGTGAGGCCTACGAGCAGTACTTC
v_call: TRBV20-1; d_call: NA; clone_size: few; cdr3_length: 15; j_call: TRBJ2-3; cdr3_aa: CSARDKRLGGDTQYF; cdr3_nt: TGCAGTGCTAGAGATAAGAGGCTGGGAGGAGATACGCAGTATTTT
v_call: TRBV27; d_call: NA; clone_size: few; cdr3_length: 14; j_call: TRBJ1-5; cdr3_aa: CASSLSFSNQPQHF; cdr3_nt: TGTGCCAGCAGTTTATCGTTTTCCAATCAGCCCCAGCATTTT
v_call: TRBV2; d_call: NA; clone_size: few; cdr3_length: 16; j_call: TRBJ2-7; cdr3_aa: CASSPWAGTNTYEQYF; cdr3_nt: TGTGCCAGCAGTCCCTGGGCCGGGACAAATACCTACGAGCAGTACTTC